Sequencing of this T cell receptor (beta chain) was carried out in a study of Graves' ophthalmopathy and Graves' hyperthyroidism. Across the whole study: Prior to any treatment, peripheral blood was collected at the time of initial diagnosis.

This clonotype occurred many times. The antigen remains unidentified. As the template, RNA transcripts were used to amplify TCR beta CDR3 regions. In the first round, RT-PCR was carried out with HTBI primers, and a multiplex PCR formed the second round. TCRdb redid the calling of the multiplex PCR reads with MiXCR, one entry per CDR3 protein. The sample consists of more than 550,000 distinct CDR3 sequences, roughly 41% of them appearing once. Study conclusions and caveats: Blood shared most expanded thyroid clonotypes above 0.001 frequency.

The V gene end was trimmed by 5 bases and the J gene end by 7 bases; junction bases not matched to a gene: 5. CDR1 and CDR2 (germline): SEHNR, FQNEAQ (reference sequence). This CDR3 region has 14 residues. Symptoms, serum thyroxine and TRAb, thyroid ultrasound, and orbital computed tomography formed the diagnostic basis. Roughly 9 ml of fresh blood yielded the PBMCs by density gradient. Material for sequencing was peripheral blood. The clonotype originates from an adult man with Graves' ophthalmopathy. This rearrangement joins TRBV7-9 to TRBJ1-4; 9 bases are shared with TRBD1. The CDR3 is CASSPDRGFEKLFF. The CDR3 bases are TGTGCCAGCAGCCCGGACAGGGGATTTGAAAAACTGTTTTTT.